Presented here are 32 T cell receptor beta chains from one specimen sequenced in a study of OX40 agonist ivuxolimab in advanced cancers. Data came from immunoSEQ multiplex PCR; TCRdb stores just in-frame clones and leaves some out. The data hold over 10,000 clones, with roughly 90% observed a single time. Here the sequenced sample was CD4+ or CD8+ T cells sorted from blood, taken in a trial of the OX40 agonist ivuxolimab. The receptors come from an adult with an advanced solid tumor such as melanoma, head and neck, liver or kidney cancer.

The chain is built from TRBV4-3 and TRBJ2-6; D call uncertain. The CDR3 has 15 amino acids. V was clipped by 0 bases and J by 4 bases, with 7 bases between them. Germline values: CDR1 LGHNA, CDR2 YSLEER. CDR3 sequence reads: CASSQDLRGANVLTF. CDR3 sequence (DNA): TGCGCCAGCAGCCAAGATCTGAGGGGGGCCAACGTCCTGACTTTC.

This chain links TRBV27 with TRBJ2-2, with 8 bases matching TRBD2. This CDR3 is 15 amino acids long. The V gene end was trimmed by 6 bases and the J gene end by 6 bases; junction bases not matched to a gene: 9. Per germline, CDR1 MNHEY and CDR2 SMNVEV (reference sequence). The DNA of the CDR3 is TGTGCCAGCAGCTCGGGGGGGAGAGTGGCCGGGGAGCTGTTTTTT. Translated, it gives CASSSGGRVAGELFF.

This clone is labeled medium-sized. The chain has TRBV10-3 and TRBJ2-7, with TRBD1 matching over 8 bases. The V segment lost 0 bases and the J segment 5 bases; nucleotides outside the gene matches: 9. Germline CDR1 ENHRY, CDR2 SYGVKD. The CDR3 extends over 16 amino acids. Here the CDR3 DNA reads TGTGCCATCAGTGAGTCGAAGGTGTCAGGGGGCCACGAGCAGTACTTC. It codes for CAISESKVSGGHEQYF.

V gene TRBV7-5 combines with J gene TRBJ2-7; the DNA was not compared with TRBD1, the D call given in the table. TRBV7-5 is assigned pseudogene status. The CDR3 has 14 residues. CDR3 nucleotide sequence: TGTGCCAGCAGCCCGGACAGGGGGCTTGACGAGCAGTACTTC. Amino acids: CASSPDRGLDEQYF.

This clone has a handful of counts. V gene TRBV13 combines with J gene TRBJ2-1; 12 bases agree with TRBD2. Germline-derived CDR1 and CDR2 are PRHDT and FYEKMQ (reference sequence). This CDR3 has 14 residues. V trimming: 8 bases; J trimming: 9 bases; junction bases outside the gene matches: 8. The CDR3 coding sequence is TGTGCCAGCGGTTCGACTAGCGGGAGAGGTGAGCAGTTCTTC. This translates into CASGSTSGRGEQFF.

This chain joins TRBV5-1 and TRBJ2-1; tentative D call: TRBD1 (6 bases). CDR3 length: 12 amino acids. Between the trimmed V and J ends, which lost 2 bases and 7 bases, there was a span of 7 bases. CDR1 is SGHRS, CDR2 YFSETQ, per germline. The CDR3 loop is CASSLTGNEQFF. CDR3 nucleotides: TGCGCCAGCAGCTTAACAGGGAATGAGCAGTTCTTC. The variable domain in full, completed from reference TRBV5-1 and TRBJ2-1, reads KAGVTQTPRYLIKTRGQQVTLSCSPISGHRSVSWYQQTPGQGLQFLFEYFSETQRNKGNFPGRFSGRQFSNSRSEMNVSTLELGDSALYLCASSLTGNEQFFGPGTRLTVL.

This clone was detected only once. The gene calls are TRBV4-3 and TRBJ1-1, with a weak D call TRBD1 (5 bases). Per germline, CDR1 LGHNA and CDR2 YSLEER. The CDR3 is made up of 14 amino acids. Trimming took 4 bases from V and 2 from J, leaving 11 bases between them. The chain's CDR3 is CASSPWDGNTEAFF. CDR3 coding DNA: TGCGCCAGCAGCCCATGGGACGGTAACACTGAAGCTTTCTTT.

This clone was observed once. The chain is built from TRBV7-9 and TRBJ2-7; no clear D. V gave up 1 base and J gave up 4 bases, with 8 bases separating them. CDR1 SEHNR and CDR2 FQNEAQ come from the germline V gene (reference sequence). This CDR3 comprises 13 residues. DNA for the CDR3: TGTGCCAGCAGCTTAGAGGCTCGGTACGAGCAGTACTTC. Encoded protein: CASSLEARYEQYF.

This chain connects TRBV13 to TRBJ2-5, with D unclear. Germline CDR1 is PRHDT and CDR2 is FYEKMQ (reference sequence). V dropped 4 bases and J dropped 6 bases, with 9 bases sitting between them. This CDR3 is 12 amino acids long. CDR3 amino acids: CASSSTRQTQYF. In DNA form, the CDR3 reads TGTGCCAGCAGCTCGACACGGCAGACCCAGTACTTC.

This clone came up once. The V gene is TRBV2, the J gene TRBJ2-7, with a possible D match to TRBD1 (6 bases). V was cut by 8 bases and J by 0 bases, with 14 bases left in between. The V gene's germline CDR1 is SNHLY and CDR2 FYNNEI. The CDR3 sequence is 14 residues long. As DNA, the CDR3 is TGTGCCAGCGGCGAGGGGGTGGGCTCCTACGAGCAGTACTTC. Amino acid sequence: CASGEGVGSYEQYF.

The chain links TRBV6-5 to TRBJ2-3; TRBD1 might be the D (6 bases). Deletions cut 8 bases from V and 0 bases from J, with 9 bases between. Germline CDR1 MNHEY, CDR2 SVGAGI. The CDR3 consists of 13 residues. The CDR3: CASDQGSTDTQYF. DNA of the CDR3: TGTGCCAGCGATCAGGGGAGCACAGATACGCAGTATTTT.

V gene TRBV15 combines with J gene TRBJ2-7; D is undetermined. CDR1 and CDR2 (germline): LNHNV, YYDKDF (reference sequence). V lost 3 bases and J lost 4, with 13 bases in between. The CDR3 is made up of 14 amino acids. The CDR3 DNA reads as TGTGCCACCAGCAGCGACCTCCAGTATTACGAGCAGTACTTC. Its protein product is CATSSDLQYYEQYF. The entire variable domain, with the rest obtained from reference TRBV15 and TRBJ2-7, is as follows: DAMVIQNPRYQVTQFGKPVTLSCSQTLNHNVMYWYQQKSSQAPKLLFHYYDKDFNNEADTPDNFQSRRPNTSFCFLDIRSPGLGDTAMYLCATSSDLQYYEQYFGPGTRLTVT.

The chain links TRBV27 to TRBJ1-2, with unresolved D. V was trimmed by 5 bases and J by 4 bases, leaving 11 bases between them. The germline gives CDR1 MNHEY, CDR2 SMNVEV (reference sequence). This CDR3 is built from 13 residues. The CDR3 reads CASSPTPAYGYTF. The DNA for the CDR3 is TGTGCCAGCAGTCCGACCCCTGCCTATGGCTACACCTTC.

The genes are TRBV19 and TRBJ1-3, with D possibly matching TRBD1 (5 bases). Germline assignment: CDR1 LNHDA and CDR2 SQIVND (reference sequence). V was trimmed by 7 bases and J by 4 bases, leaving 14 bases between them. The CDR3 extends over 14 amino acids. CDR3 bases: TGTGCCAGTACCCCCCGGGGCACAGGAAACACCATATATTTT. This translates into CASTPRGTGNTIYF.

This chain connects TRBV29-1 to TRBJ1-2; 10 nucleotides agree with TRBD1. Germline CDR1 and CDR2: SQVTM and ANQGSEA. CDR3 length: 14 residues. Unmatched junction bases numbered 13, after V lost 7 bases and J lost 8 bases. The CDR3 nucleotides read TGCAGCGCCAACCCTCGGGACAGGGGAGGAGGCTACACCTTC. As protein: CSANPRDRGGGYTF.

V usage is TRBV27 and J usage is TRBJ1-2; D call uncertain. The V and J ends lost 0 bases and 3 bases respectively, with 8 bases between them. Germline CDR1 and CDR2: MNHEY and SMNVEV (reference sequence). This CDR3 spans 14 amino acids. CDR3 sequence: CASSLSPGDYGYTF. CDR3 bases: TGTGCCAGCAGTTTATCCCCGGGTGACTATGGCTACACCTTC.

V gene TRBV15 combines with J gene TRBJ1-4; D is undetermined. The CDR3 totals 11 residues. Between the trimmed V and J ends, which lost 0 bases and 15 bases, there was a span of 8 bases. Germline CDR1 LNHNV, CDR2 YYDKDF (reference sequence). The CDR3 DNA is TGTGCCACCAGCAGAGACCAGAGTGTGTTTTTT. Protein sequence: CATSRDQSVFF.

J is TRBJ2-3 and V is TRBV7-3; TRBD2 matches 11 bases. CDR3 length equals 19 residues. Unmatched junction bases numbered 13, after V lost 5 bases and J lost 0 bases. The germline V gene has CDR1 SGHTA and CDR2 FQGTGA. CDR3 loop: CASSQPLAGGAPSTDTQYF. CDR3 nucleotide sequence: TGTGCCAGCAGCCAACCTCTAGCGGGAGGCGCTCCTAGCACAGATACGCAGTATTTT. The variable domain in full, with the rest retrieved from reference TRBV7-3 and TRBJ2-3, is GAGVSQTPSNKVTEKGKYVELRCDPISGHTALYWYRQSLGQGPEFLIYFQGTGAADDSGLPNDRFFAVRPEGSVSTLKIQRTERGDSAVYLCASSQPLAGGAPSTDTQYFGPGTRLTVL.

The chain uses TRBV10-3 and TRBJ2-3; TRBD2 matches 12 bases. The CDR3 is 18 amino acids. V lost 4 bases, J lost 4 bases, and 12 bases stayed unmatched. CDR1 and CDR2 (germline): ENHRY, SYGVKD. Written as DNA, the CDR3 is TGTGCCATCAGTGGCCCCAGAACTAGCGGGGGGAGGGCAGATACGCAGTATTTT. Its protein product is CAISGPRTSGGRADTQYF.

The chain is built from TRBV6-5 and TRBJ1-4; D gene unclear. Germline V CDR1 and CDR2: MNHEY, SVGAGI. The CDR3 covers 13 residues. V was shortened by 7 bases and J by 4 bases, with 10 bases between the two germline ends. In DNA form, the CDR3 reads TGTGCCAGCACCCGGAAACTTAATGAAAAACTGTTTTTT. It codes for CASTRKLNEKLFF.

The rearrangement joins TRBV6-6 to TRBJ2-1; TRBD1 matches at 11 bases. The CDR3 consists of 16 residues. Germline lookup yields CDR1 MNHNY and CDR2 SVGAGI (reference sequence). V shed 6 bases, J shed 6 bases, and the junction held 10 bases outside the gene matches. The CDR3 protein is CASREKGQGAFNEQFF. In DNA form, the CDR3 reads TGTGCCAGCAGGGAAAAAGGACAGGGGGCGTTCAATGAGCAGTTCTTC.

The rearrangement links TRBV19 to TRBJ1-4, with D possibly being TRBD1 (5 bases). The V end was cut by 0 bases, the J end by 1 base, with 9 bases between. Germline CDR1 and CDR2: LNHDA and SQIVND (reference sequence). This CDR3 region has 16 residues. CDR3 sequence: CASSIEKGITNEKLFF. The CDR3 nucleotides are TGTGCCAGTAGTATAGAAAAGGGGATAACTAATGAAAAACTGTTTTTT.

The chain is built from TRBV4-2 and TRBJ1-1, with D perhaps TRBD1 (5 bases). Germline values: CDR1 LGHNA, CDR2 YNFKEQ. This CDR3 is built from 18 residues. The V and J ends lost 4 bases and 1 base respectively, with 22 bases between them. The CDR3, as DNA: TGTGCCAGCAGCCCCAACCCCGAGGGTAGGGGCAAGAACACTGAAGCTTTCTTT. This sequence encodes CASSPNPEGRGKNTEAFF.

V usage is TRBV21-1 and J usage is TRBJ2-7; the DNA was not used to check the table's D call, TRBD2. TRBV21-1 is reported as a pseudogene. The CDR3 is 17 residues long. DNA for the CDR3: TGTGCCAGCAGCAGAACCCGGAGTAGCGGGAGCGTCTACGAGCAGTACTTC. Translation: CASSRTRSSGSVYEQYF.

The sample holds one count of this clone. The genes are TRBV29-1 and TRBJ2-1; D might be TRBD1 (6 bases). The CDR3 loop spans 14 amino acids. The germline CDR1 and CDR2 sequences are SQVTM and ANQGSEA. Trimming left V 6 bases short and J 6 bases short, with 18 bases between. This chain's CDR3 is CSVTTPGQINEQFF. CDR3 DNA sequence: TGCAGCGTCACCACCCCGGGACAAATCAATGAGCAGTTCTTC.

The chain has TRBV13 and TRBJ1-2; D is possibly TRBD1 (5 bases). Germline values: CDR1 PRHDT, CDR2 FYEKMQ (reference sequence). The CDR3 covers 12 residues. The germline V and J ends were trimmed by 5 bases and 7 bases, with 11 bases remaining between them. DNA of the CDR3: TGTGCCAGCAGCCAAAAGGGGTCTGGCTACACCTTC. The encoded protein is CASSQKGSGYTF.

This clone has only one observation. The genes are TRBV7-9 and TRBJ1-2; possible D gene TRBD1, 5 bases. The CDR3 is 13 amino acids. Between the trimmed V and J ends, which lost 11 bases and 0 bases, there was a span of 13 bases. Germline CDR1 SEHNR, CDR2 FQNEAQ (reference sequence). The CDR3 region is CAVQGSPNYGYTF. The CDR3 region has the DNA TGTGCCGTGCAGGGATCCCCTAACTATGGCTACACCTTC.

The chain couples TRBV14 to TRBJ2-3, with 8 bases aligning to TRBD2. With 2 bases clipped from V and 6 bases from J, the junction kept 10 bases outside the gene matches. The length of the CDR3 is 16 residues. Germline assignment: CDR1 SGHDN and CDR2 FVKESK. In DNA, the CDR3 is TGTGCCAGCAGCCAACTTAGCGGGACCCTACGGGATACGCAGTATTTT. Protein: CASSQLSGTLRDTQYF.

The chain has TRBV10-2 and TRBJ2-7, with TRBD2 matching over 9 bases. CDR1 and CDR2 (germline): WSHSY, SAAADI. The CDR3 is 14 amino acids. The V and J ends lost 4 bases and 4 bases, in that order; junction bases with no gene match: 5. The DNA for the CDR3 is TGCGCCAGCAGTGTCGGCGGGGGGGCATACGAGCAGTACTTC. Translated, it gives CASSVGGGAYEQYF.

The table lists this clone with a few counts. The chain carries TRBV6-4 and TRBJ1-1; D is unresolved. Between the trimmed V and J ends, which lost 2 bases and 1 base, there was a span of 8 bases. In germline, CDR1 is MRHNA, CDR2 SNTAGT. This CDR3 has 14 amino acids. The CDR3, as DNA: TGTGCCAGCAGTGACGGGGAGGAGAACACTGAAGCTTTCTTT. Protein product: CASSDGEENTEAFF.

The rearrangement uses TRBV4-2 and TRBJ2-7; D unresolved. Germline CDR1 is LGHNA and CDR2 is YNFKEQ. This CDR3 region has 15 residues. V gave up 0 bases and J gave up 2 bases, with 11 bases separating them. CDR3 amino acids: CASSQEEGQPYEQYF. CDR3 DNA: TGTGCCAGCAGCCAAGAGGAAGGGCAGCCCTACGAGCAGTACTTC.

J is TRBJ2-5 and V is TRBV27, with D possibly being TRBD1 (6 bases). The DNA matches TRBJ2-7 better at its end, which makes the J call doubtful. Germline V CDR1 and CDR2: MNHEY, SMNVEV (reference sequence). The CDR3 contains 13 residues. CDR3 nucleotides: TGTGCCAGCAGTTTGGGGGCTAGCTACGAGCAGTACTTC. It specifies CASSLGASYEQYF.